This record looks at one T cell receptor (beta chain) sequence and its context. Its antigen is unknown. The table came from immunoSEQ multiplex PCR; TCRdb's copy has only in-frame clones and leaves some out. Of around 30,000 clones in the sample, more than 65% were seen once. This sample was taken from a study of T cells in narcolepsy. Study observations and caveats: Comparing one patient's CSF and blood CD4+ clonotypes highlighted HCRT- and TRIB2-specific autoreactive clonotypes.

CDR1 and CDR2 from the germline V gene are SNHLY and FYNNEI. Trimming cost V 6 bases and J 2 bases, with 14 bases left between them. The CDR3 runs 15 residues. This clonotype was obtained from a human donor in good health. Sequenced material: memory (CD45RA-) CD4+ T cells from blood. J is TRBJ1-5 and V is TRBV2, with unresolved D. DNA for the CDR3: TGTGCCAGCAGCACCCAAATAGACGGCAATCAGCCCCAGCATTTT. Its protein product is CASSTQIDGNQPQHF. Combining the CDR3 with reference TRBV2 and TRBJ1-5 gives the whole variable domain EPEVTQTPSHQVTQMGQEVILRCVPISNHLYFYWYRQILGQKVEFLVSFYNNEISEKSEIFDDQFSVERPDGSNFTLKIRSTKLEDSAMYFCASSTQIDGNQPQHFGDGTRLSIL.